This T cell receptor (beta chain) is from a study of spatial heterogeneity in lung cancer. Study information: There were roughly 72 donors, all of them untreated patients with early-stage non-small cell lung cancer. Researchers sequenced follow-up PBMC samples if they had them, and these came a median of about two years after resection.

Time point: blood at routine non-recurrence follow-up after resection. This clonotype has more than one count but fewer than ten. One entry per CDR3 protein results from TCRdb running MiXCR on the 5' RACE reads. Of roughly 70,000 distinct CDR3 sequences listed, 7.5% to 10% were seen once; the top ten hold under 2.5%. This specimen was PBMCs, taken at follow-up. The TCR originated in a female donor with early-stage non-small cell lung cancer.

CDR3 DNA sequence: TGTGCCAGCAGTTCCGGGACAGTGGGCAATCAGCCCCAGCATTTT. It yields the protein CASSSGTVGNQPQHF. The V call is TRBV2, the J call TRBJ1-5, with 7 bases identical to TRBD1. Losses at the gene ends were 5 bases for V and 2 bases for J; bases not matched to a gene: 6. Germline assignment: CDR1 SNHLY and CDR2 FYNNEI. The CDR3 covers 15 residues.